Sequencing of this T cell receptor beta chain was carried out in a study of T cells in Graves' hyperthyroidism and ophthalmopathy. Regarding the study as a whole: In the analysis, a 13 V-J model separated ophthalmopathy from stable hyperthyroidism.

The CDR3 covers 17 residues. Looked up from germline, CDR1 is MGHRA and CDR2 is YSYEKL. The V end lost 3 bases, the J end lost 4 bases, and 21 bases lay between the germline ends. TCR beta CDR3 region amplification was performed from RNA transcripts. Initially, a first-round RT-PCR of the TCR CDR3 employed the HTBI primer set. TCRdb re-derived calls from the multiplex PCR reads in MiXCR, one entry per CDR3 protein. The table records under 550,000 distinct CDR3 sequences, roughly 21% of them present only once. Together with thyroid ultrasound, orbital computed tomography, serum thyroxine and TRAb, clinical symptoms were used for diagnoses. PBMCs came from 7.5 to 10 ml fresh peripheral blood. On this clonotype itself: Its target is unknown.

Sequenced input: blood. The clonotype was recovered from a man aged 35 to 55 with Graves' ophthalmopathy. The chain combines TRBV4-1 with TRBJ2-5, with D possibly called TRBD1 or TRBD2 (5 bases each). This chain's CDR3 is CASSQMGRQSGTETQYF. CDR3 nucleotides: TGCGCCAGCAGCCAGATGGGACGCCAGAGCGGTACAGAGACCCAGTACTTC.